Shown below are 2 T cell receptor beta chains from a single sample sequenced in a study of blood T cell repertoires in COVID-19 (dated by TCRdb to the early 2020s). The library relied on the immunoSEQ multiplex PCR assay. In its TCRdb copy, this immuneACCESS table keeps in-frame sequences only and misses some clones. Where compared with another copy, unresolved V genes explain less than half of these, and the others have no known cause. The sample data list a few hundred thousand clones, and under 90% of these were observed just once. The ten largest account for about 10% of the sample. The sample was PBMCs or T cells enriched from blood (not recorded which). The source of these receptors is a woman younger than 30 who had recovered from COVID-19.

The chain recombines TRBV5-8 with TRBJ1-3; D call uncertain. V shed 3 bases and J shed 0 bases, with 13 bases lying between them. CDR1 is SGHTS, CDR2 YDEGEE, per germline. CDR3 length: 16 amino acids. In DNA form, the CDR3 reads TGTGCCAGCAGCTATTGGTCCACCAGCTCTGGAAACACCATATATTTT. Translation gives CASSYWSTSSGNTIYF. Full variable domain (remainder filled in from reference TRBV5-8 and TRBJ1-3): EAGVTQSPTHLIKTRGQQATLRCSPISGHTSVYWYQQALGLGLQFLLWYDEGEERNRGNFPPRFSGRQFPNYSSELNVNALELEDSALYLCASSYWSTSSGNTIYFGEGSWLTVV.

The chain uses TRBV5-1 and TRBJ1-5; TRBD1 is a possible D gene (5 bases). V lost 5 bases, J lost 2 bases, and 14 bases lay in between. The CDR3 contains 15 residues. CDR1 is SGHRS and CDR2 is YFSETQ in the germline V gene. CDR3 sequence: CASSFGGTGNQPQHF. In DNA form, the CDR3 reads TGCGCCAGCAGTTTCGGGGGGACCGGCAATCAGCCCCAGCATTTT.